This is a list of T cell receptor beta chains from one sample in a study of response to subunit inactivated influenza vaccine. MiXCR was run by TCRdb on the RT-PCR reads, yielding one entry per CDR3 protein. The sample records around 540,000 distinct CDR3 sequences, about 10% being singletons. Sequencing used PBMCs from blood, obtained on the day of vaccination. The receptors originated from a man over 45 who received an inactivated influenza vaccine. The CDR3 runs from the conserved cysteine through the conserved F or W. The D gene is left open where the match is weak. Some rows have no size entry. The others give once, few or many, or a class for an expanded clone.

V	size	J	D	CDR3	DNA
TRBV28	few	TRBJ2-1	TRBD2	CASSPPGTSGYNEQFF	TGTGCCAGCAGCCCACCAGGGACTAGCGGGTACAATGAGCAGTTCTTC
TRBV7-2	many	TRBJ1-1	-	CASSLGYGTEAFF	TGTGCCAGCAGCTTAGGTTATGGAACTGAAGCTTTCTTT
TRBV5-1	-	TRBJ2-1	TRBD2	CASSLAPPAGWGLAVYNEQFF	TGCGCCAGCAGCTTAGCCCCGCCGGCAGGATGGGGACTAGCGGTTTACAATGAGCAGTTCTTC
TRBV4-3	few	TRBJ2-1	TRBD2	CASSQDIGVAGINEQFF	TGCGCCAGCAGCCAAGATATAGGAGTAGCGGGAATCAATGAGCAGTTCTTC
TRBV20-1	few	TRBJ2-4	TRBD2	CSARGAGERGNIQYF	TGCAGTGCTCGAGGTGCGGGAGAACGCGGAAACATTCAGTACTTC
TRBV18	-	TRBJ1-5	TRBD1	CASSGDRASNQPQHF	TGTGCCAGCTCAGGGGACAGGGCAAGCAATCAGCCCCAGCATTTT
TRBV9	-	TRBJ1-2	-	CASSVGGTQYYGYTF	TGTGCCAGCAGCGTAGGGGGGACACAGTACTATGGCTACACCTTC
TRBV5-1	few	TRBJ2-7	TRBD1	CASSFGTGVFEQYF	TGCGCCAGCAGCTTTGGGACAGGGGTCTTCGAGCAGTACTTC
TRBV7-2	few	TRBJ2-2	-	CASSLQGLDTGELFF	TGTGCCAGCAGCCTGCAGGGGCTCGACACCGGGGAGCTGTTTTTT
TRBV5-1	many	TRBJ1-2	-	CASSPEGRNYGYTF	TGCGCCAGCAGCCCGGAGGGCCGTAACTATGGCTACACCTTC
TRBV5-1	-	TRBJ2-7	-	CASSGGPGRGGHEQYF	TGCGCCAGCAGCGGGGGACCAGGGCGAGGCGGCCACGAGCAGTACTTC
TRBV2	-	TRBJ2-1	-	CASSDPGVWHNEQFF	TGTGCCAGCAGTGATCCGGGGGTTTGGCACAATGAGCAGTTCTTC
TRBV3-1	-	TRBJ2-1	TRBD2	CASSQAGTSVPNEQFF	TGTGCCAGCAGCCAAGCCGGGACTAGTGTTCCCAATGAGCAGTTCTTC
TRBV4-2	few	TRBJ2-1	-	CASSPSAVAANEQFF	TGTGCCAGCAGCCCCTCGGCGGTCGCCGCTAATGAGCAGTTCTTC
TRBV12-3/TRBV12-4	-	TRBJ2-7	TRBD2	CASGLRETYEQYF	TGTGCCAGCGGTTTGCGGGAGACTTACGAGCAGTACTTC
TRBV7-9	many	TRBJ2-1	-	CASSFERSSYNEQFF	TGTGCCAGCAGCTTTGAACGGAGCTCCTACAATGAGCAGTTCTTC
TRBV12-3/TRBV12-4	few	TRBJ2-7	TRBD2	CASSLWREGPEQYF	TGTGCCAGCAGTTTATGGAGGGAGGGCCCAGAGCAGTACTTC
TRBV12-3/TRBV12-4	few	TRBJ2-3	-	CASSQSKWEWGTDTQYF	TGTGCCAGCAGTCAGTCTAAGTGGGAGTGGGGCACAGATACGCAGTATTTT
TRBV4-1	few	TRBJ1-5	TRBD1	CASSQQGAHSNQPQHF	TGCGCCAGCAGCCAACAGGGGGCGCATAGCAATCAGCCCCAGCATTTT
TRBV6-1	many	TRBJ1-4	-	CASSPRSREKLFF	TGTGCCAGCAGTCCCAGGTCCCGGGAAAAACTGTTTTTT
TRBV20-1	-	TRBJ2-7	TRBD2	CSTGFSGGAREQYF	TGCAGTACCGGTTTTAGCGGGGGGGCTAGGGAGCAGTACTTC
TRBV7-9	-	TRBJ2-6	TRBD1	CASSEGQGSSGANVLTF	TGTGCCAGCAGCGAGGGACAGGGTAGCTCTGGGGCCAACGTCCTGACTTTC
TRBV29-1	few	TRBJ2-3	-	CSVDSGHANTDTQYF	TGCAGCGTTGACAGCGGTCACGCCAACACAGATACGCAGTATTTT
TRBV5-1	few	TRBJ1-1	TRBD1	CASSTRQGAGNTEAFF	TGCGCCAGCAGCACCCGACAGGGGGCGGGGAACACTGAAGCTTTCTTT
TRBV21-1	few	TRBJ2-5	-	CASSKGHRVQETQYF	TGTGCCAGCAGCAAAGGGCACAGGGTTCAAGAGACCCAGTACTTC
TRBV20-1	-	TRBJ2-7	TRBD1	CRPTGGTGGTHEQYF	TGCAGACCGACTGGGGGGACAGGGGGCACCCACGAGCAGTACTTC
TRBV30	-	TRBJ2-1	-	CAWSGDRVWGGNNEQFF	TGTGCCTGGAGTGGAGACAGGGTGTGGGGGGGAAACAATGAGCAGTTCTTC
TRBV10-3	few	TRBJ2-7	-	CAISEIPSPNVEQYF	TGTGCCATCAGTGAAATCCCCAGCCCCAATGTGGAGCAGTACTTC
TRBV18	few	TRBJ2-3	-	CASSPQVSDTQYF	TGTGCCAGCTCACCACAGGTCTCAGATACGCAGTATTTT
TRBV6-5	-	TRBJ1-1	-	CASSYEGGWTEAFF	TGTGCCAGCAGTTACGAGGGGGGATGGACTGAAGCTTTCTTT
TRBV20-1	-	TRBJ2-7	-	CSARETGGVPLSEQYF	TGCAGTGCTAGAGAGACGGGCGGGGTCCCCCTCTCCGAGCAGTACTTC
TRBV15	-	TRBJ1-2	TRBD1	CATSMGQPLYGYTF	TGTGCCACCAGCATGGGACAGCCACTCTATGGCTACACCTTC
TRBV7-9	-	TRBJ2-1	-	CASSLAGDRYNEQFF	TGTGCCAGCAGCTTAGCGGGCGACAGATACAATGAGCAGTTCTTC
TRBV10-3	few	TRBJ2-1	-	CAIRKPGEQFF	TGTGCCATCAGGAAACCTGGTGAGCAGTTCTTC
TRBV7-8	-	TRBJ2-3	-	CASRRTRGADTQYF	TGTGCCAGCAGGCGAACAAGGGGGGCAGATACGCAGTATTTT
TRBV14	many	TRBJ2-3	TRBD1	CASSQGQGGTDTQYF	TGTGCCAGCAGCCAAGGGCAGGGGGGCACAGATACGCAGTATTTT
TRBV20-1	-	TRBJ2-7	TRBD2	CSATMGLAVYEQYF	TGCAGTGCTACTATGGGACTAGCGGTTTACGAGCAGTACTTC
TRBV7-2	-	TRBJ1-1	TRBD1	CASSFRDRGGTEAFF	TGTGCCAGCAGCTTCCGGGACAGGGGCGGGACTGAAGCTTTCTTT
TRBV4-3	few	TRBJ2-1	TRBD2	CASSQDDAGGSYNEQFF	TGCGCCAGCAGCCAAGATGACGCGGGAGGGTCCTACAATGAGCAGTTCTTC
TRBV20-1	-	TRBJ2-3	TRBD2	CSARVSLAEGTDTQYF	TGCAGTGCTAGAGTTTCACTAGCGGAGGGCACAGATACGCAGTATTTT